This TCR beta chain came from a study of OX40 agonist ivuxolimab in advanced cancers. The table came from immunoSEQ multiplex PCR; TCRdb's copy has only in-frame clones and leaves some out. Among around 58,000 clones listed, approximately 86% were seen once. This clonotype was obtained from an adult with an advanced solid tumor such as melanoma, head and neck, liver or kidney cancer. The specimen comprised CD4+ or CD8+ T cells sorted from blood, sampled in a trial of the OX40 agonist ivuxolimab.

CDR3 nucleotide sequence: TGTGCCAGCAGCCTATCCCCGGATACGCAGTATTTT. This translates into CASSLSPDTQYF. J is TRBJ2-3 and V is TRBV7-2; unclear D gene. The CDR3 is 12 amino acids. Trimming removed 5 bases from V and 6 bases from J, with 9 bases in between. In germline, CDR1 is SGHTA, CDR2 FQGNSA.